A single sample is the source of the 2 T cell receptor beta chains below, sequenced in a study of blood T cell dynamics during melanoma immunotherapy. Time point: pre-treatment baseline. Using immunoSEQ multiplex PCR, the repertoire was profiled, and TCRdb retains in-frame clones only, with some absent. The sample yields several thousand clones, roughly 80% seen once. Sequences were derived from blood, sampled from a patient treated with checkpoint blockade. Receptors originate from a human donor with melanoma.

This chain connects TRBV30 to TRBJ2-5, with 11 positions matching TRBD1. The J call may be in error: the DNA end matches TRBJ2-7 better. Germline-derived CDR1 and CDR2 are GTSNPN and SVGIG (reference sequence). The CDR3 contains 15 residues. CDR3 region: CAWSGGDRGSYEQYF. The DNA for the CDR3 is TGTGCCTGGAGTGGGGGGGACAGGGGGTCCTACGAGCAGTACTTC.

The chain joins TRBV29-1 to TRBJ1-2; D is possibly TRBD1 (5 bases). The CDR3 covers 13 residues. Germline CDR1 is SQVTM and CDR2 is ANQGSEA. V was pared by 0 bases and J by 5 bases, with 10 bases between. The CDR3 loop reads CSVEDGDAYGYTF. The CDR3 DNA reads TGCAGCGTTGAAGACGGGGACGCTTATGGCTACACCTTC.